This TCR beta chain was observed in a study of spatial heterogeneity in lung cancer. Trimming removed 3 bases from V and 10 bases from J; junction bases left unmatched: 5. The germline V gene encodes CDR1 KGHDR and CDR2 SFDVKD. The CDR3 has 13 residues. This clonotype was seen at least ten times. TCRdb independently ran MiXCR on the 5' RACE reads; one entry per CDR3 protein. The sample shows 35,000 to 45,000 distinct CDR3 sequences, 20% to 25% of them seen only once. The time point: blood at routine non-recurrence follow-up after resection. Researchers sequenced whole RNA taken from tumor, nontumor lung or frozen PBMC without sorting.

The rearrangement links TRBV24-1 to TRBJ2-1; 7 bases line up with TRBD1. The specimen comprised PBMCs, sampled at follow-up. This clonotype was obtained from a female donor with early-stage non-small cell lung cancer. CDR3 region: CATSDPDRDEQFF. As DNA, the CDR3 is TGTGCCACCAGTGATCCCGACAGGGACGAGCAGTTCTTC.